This TCR beta chain was obtained from a study of blood T cell repertoires in COVID-19. Study-level information: The United States, Italy and Spain provided the acute and convalescent COVID-19 samples. PBMCs, B-cell-depleted T cells, or T cells were the source of the cDNA or gDNA that made up the material.

Produced via immunoSEQ multiplex PCR; TCRdb's table is partial and in-frame only. The table lists 250,000 or so clones, about 90% of them singletons, with 1.2% in the top ten. Germline V gene data show CDR1 as SGDLS and CDR2 as YYNGEE. The CDR3 sequence is 15 residues long. Trimming removed 4 bases from V and 6 bases from J; junction bases left unmatched: 5. Participants reported their clinical history, and cohort assignment relied on those reports. Sequenced input: PBMCs or T cells enriched from blood (not recorded which). The sequence was obtained from a human donor in a cohort exposed to, infected with or recovered from COVID-19 (not recorded which). The donor label of this sample is uncertain. V gene TRBV9 combines with J gene TRBJ2-1; 12 nucleotides match TRBD2. The CDR3 DNA reads as TGTGCCAGCAGCCCCCCTAGCGGGGGGGCCAATGAGCAGTTCTTC. Translating it yields CASSPPSGGANEQFF.